This entry lists 8 T cell receptor beta chains sequenced from one sample in a study of breast tumors, draining lymph nodes, adjacent tissues. TCRdb analysed the multiplex PCR reads with MiXCR anew, one entry per CDR3 protein. The sample records tens of thousands of distinct CDR3 sequences, roughly 58% being singletons. The specimen was breast tumor tissue. These receptor sequences come from a female donor with breast cancer. Some clones in this sample may be carry-over from other donors' samples.

This clonotype has ten or more counts. V is TRBV25-1 and J is TRBJ2-3, with D perhaps being TRBD1 or TRBD2 (5 bases each). Trimming left V 2 bases short and J 8 bases short, with 17 bases between. The CDR3 length is 15 residues. Germline V gene data show CDR1 as MGHDK and CDR2 as SYGVNS. DNA of the CDR3: TGTGCCAGCAGTGAACCGGGACCAGGCGTGGGTACGCAGTATTTT. Translating gives CASSEPGPGVGTQYF.

The gene calls are TRBV6-5 and TRBJ2-2; 8 bases align to TRBD2. The CDR3 has 15 residues. From germline, CDR1 is MNHEY and CDR2 SVGAGI. The junction had 2 bases not matched to a gene; V was cut back by 5 bases and J by 0 bases. CDR3 sequence: CASSPAGANTGELFF. The DNA for the CDR3 is TGTGCCAGCAGTCCAGCGGGGGCGAACACCGGGGAGCTGTTTTTT.

V usage is TRBV20-1 and J usage is TRBJ2-2; 9 nucleotides line up with TRBD2. CDR1 is DFQATT, CDR2 SNEGSKA, per germline (reference sequence). This CDR3 region has 16 residues. Unmatched junction bases numbered 7, after V lost 0 bases and J lost 5 bases. The CDR3 DNA follows: TGCAGTGCTAGAGATTCTACTAGCGGGCTAACCGGGGAGCTGTTTTTT. Protein: CSARDSTSGLTGELFF.

Ten or more counts support this clonotype. This chain connects TRBV10-2 to TRBJ1-1, with 7 bases fitting TRBD1. Losses at the gene ends were 3 bases for V and 2 bases for J; bases not matched to a gene: 6. The CDR3 covers 15 residues. In germline, CDR1 is WSHSY, CDR2 SAAADI. DNA of the CDR3: TGCGCCAGCAGTGATCCGGACAGGCTAAACACTGAAGCTTTCTTT. This translates into CASSDPDRLNTEAFF.

This clonotype was detected once. For the CDR3, the DNA is TGTGCCAGCAGCCCTGGACTAGCGGGAGACTTAGATACGCAGTATTTT. This codes for CASSPGLAGDLDTQYF. The rearrangement joins TRBV11-3 to TRBJ2-3; 13 nucleotides match TRBD2. Per germline, CDR1 SGHNT and CDR2 YENEEA. V dropped 5 bases and J dropped 5; count of bases not matched to a gene: 7. The CDR3 sequence is 16 residues long.

This clonotype was observed at least ten times. The genes are TRBV18 and TRBJ2-1; D is perhaps TRBD1 or TRBD2 (5 bases each). V was cut by 2 bases and J by 7 bases, with 12 bases left in between. CDR1 and CDR2 (germline): KGHSH, LQKENI. The length of the CDR3 is 14 residues. The chain's CDR3 is CASSPANGANEQFF. Here the CDR3 DNA reads TGTGCCAGCTCACCAGCAAACGGGGCGAATGAGCAGTTCTTC. The whole variable domain, filled in from reference TRBV18 and TRBJ2-1, reads NAGVMQNPRHLVRRRGQEARLRCSPMKGHSHVYWYRQLPEEGLKFMVYLQKENIIDESGMPKERFSAEFPKEGPSILRIQQVVRGDSAAYFCASSPANGANEQFFGPGTRLTVL.

A note on this clonotype: The missing conserved phenylalanine or tryptophan at the end of this CDR3 makes a read error likely. Because the CDR3's place on the DNA is in doubt, the DNA is left out and the CDR3 is given as listed by TCRdb. This rearrangement joins TRBV20-1 to TRBJ2-4; the D call TRBD1 from the table was never checked on the DNA. CDR1 and CDR2 from the germline V gene are DFQATT and SNEGSKA (reference sequence). The CDR3 has 14 residues if both end residues are counted. The CDR3: CSAGGPGAGNIRYL.

In its sample, this clonotype was seen many times. The chain combines TRBV6-5 with TRBJ2-5; D not certain. The germline gives CDR1 MNHEY, CDR2 SVGAGI. The V end lost 5 bases, the J end lost 1 base, and 17 bases lay between the germline ends. The CDR3 has 16 amino acids. CDR3 protein: CASSRKHQVLQETQYF. CDR3 nucleotide sequence: TGTGCCAGCAGTAGGAAACATCAGGTTCTCCAAGAGACCCAGTACTTC.